This TCR beta chain was profiled in a study of Ad26.COV2.S vaccination and SARS-CoV-2 variants. As to treatment: some 20 received Ad26.COV2.S at low or high dose, single or two shots; about 5 received placebo; per-sample allocation not given. Sampling was done on day 63 after the first vaccine or placebo injection. Points from the study as a whole: Recipients of either vaccine or placebo displayed similar breadth of non-spike TCRs. It is possible that the TCR breadth and depth analyses underestimated the total T cell responses.

Sequencing was performed with immunoSEQ multiplex PCR; in TCRdb, only in-frame clones are kept and a portion is missing. The sample contains more than 400,000 clones, less than 95% of which appear only once. This clone was observed once. The antigen is unknown. The sequence was obtained from a person between 18 and 59 years old who received the Ad26.COV2.S COVID-19 vaccine or a placebo. The input for sequencing was peripheral blood, taken in a trial of Ad26.COV2.S vaccine versus placebo.

CDR3 DNA sequence: TGTGCCAGCAGTCCTAGCGGGAGTACCCCCTCCTACAATGAGCAGTTCTTC. Protein: CASSPSGSTPSYNEQFF. V gene TRBV27 combines with J gene TRBJ2-1, with 10 bases fitting TRBD2. CDR3 length equals 17 residues. The V segment lost 5 bases and the J segment 0 bases; nucleotides outside the gene matches: 7. Germline-derived CDR1 and CDR2 are MNHEY and SMNVEV (reference sequence).